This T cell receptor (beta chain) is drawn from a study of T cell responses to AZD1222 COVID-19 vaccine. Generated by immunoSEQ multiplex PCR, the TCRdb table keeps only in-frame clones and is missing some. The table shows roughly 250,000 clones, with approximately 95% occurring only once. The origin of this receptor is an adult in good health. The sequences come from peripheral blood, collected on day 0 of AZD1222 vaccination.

CDR3 DNA: TGCAGTGCTAGTTCCAGGGCATATGGCTACACCTTC. It is translated as CSASSRAYGYTF. The chain has TRBV20-1 and TRBJ1-2; possible D gene TRBD1, 5 bases. V dropped 3 bases and J dropped 5 bases, with 10 bases sitting between them. Germline assignment: CDR1 DFQATT and CDR2 SNEGSKA (reference sequence). The CDR3 is made up of 12 amino acids.